This T cell receptor (beta chain) emerged from a study of graft-versus-host responses after intestinal transplantation. For the study at large: Anti-thymocyte globulin served as induction for all recipients, who then took tacrolimus and steroids for about three years. Whole-study findings and limits: GvH clones surfaced in recipient marrow, some emerging earlier in ileum or blood.

Here immunoSEQ multiplex PCR was the method, and the copy in TCRdb shows in-frame clones only, minus some. The data hold roughly 45,000 clones, with around 96% observed a single time. With respect to this clone: Its cognate antigen is unknown.

The sample was PBMCs, taken 335 days after intestinal transplant. This TCR came from a human patient who received an intestinal transplant, so some T cells may come from the graft donor.

The CDR3 nucleotides are TGTGCCAGCGGGGTTAGGCGGAACGGGGAGCTGTTTTTT. It translates to CASGVRRNGELFF. The rearrangement joins TRBV2 to TRBJ2-2; D is unresolved. V shed 8 bases and J shed 7 bases, with 14 bases lying between them. Looked up from germline, CDR1 is SNHLY and CDR2 is FYNNEI. The CDR3 is made up of 13 amino acids. The full variable domain, in which reference TRBV2 and TRBJ2-2 provide the parts outside the CDR3, is EPEVTQTPSHQVTQMGQEVILRCVPISNHLYFYWYRQILGQKVEFLVSFYNNEISEKSEIFDDQFSVERPDGSNFTLKIRSTKLEDSAMYFCASGVRRNGELFFGEGSRLTVL.